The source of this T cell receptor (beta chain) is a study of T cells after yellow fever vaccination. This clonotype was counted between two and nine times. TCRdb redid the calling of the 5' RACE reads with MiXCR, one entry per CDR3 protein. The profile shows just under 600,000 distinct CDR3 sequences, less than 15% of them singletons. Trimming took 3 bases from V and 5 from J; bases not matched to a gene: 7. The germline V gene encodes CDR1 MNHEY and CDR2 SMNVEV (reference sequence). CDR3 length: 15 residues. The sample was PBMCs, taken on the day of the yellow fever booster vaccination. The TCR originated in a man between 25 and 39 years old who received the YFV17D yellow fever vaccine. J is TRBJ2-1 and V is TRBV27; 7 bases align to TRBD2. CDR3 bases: TGTGCCAGCAGTTTTGTCGGACTAGATAACAATGAGCAGTTCTTC. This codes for CASSFVGLDNNEQFF.